This TCR beta chain was profiled in a study of T-cell reconstitution after alpha-beta-depleted transplantation in children. This clonotype was observed a few times. A TCRbeta library incorporating unique molecular identifiers was prepared. TCRdb reanalysed the PCR reads using MiXCR and keeps one entry per CDR3 protein. The sample includes fewer than 750,000 distinct CDR3 sequences, 20% to 30% seen only once; the top ten take approximately 39%. This CDR3 region has 13 residues. With 2 bases clipped from V and 3 bases from J, the junction kept 1 base outside the gene matches. From germline, CDR1 is MNHNY and CDR2 SVGAGI (reference sequence).

This TCR derives from a boy under three years old with Wiskott-Aldrich syndrome, due to receive a stem cell transplant. The sequencing here drew on PBMCs, taken before TCRalphabeta/CD19-depleted stem cell transplant. The chain joins TRBV6-6 to TRBJ2-7, with TRBD2 matching over 7 bases. Here the CDR3 DNA reads TGTGCCAGCAGTTACGCGGGAGACTACGAGCAGTACTTC. This sequence encodes CASSYAGDYEQYF.